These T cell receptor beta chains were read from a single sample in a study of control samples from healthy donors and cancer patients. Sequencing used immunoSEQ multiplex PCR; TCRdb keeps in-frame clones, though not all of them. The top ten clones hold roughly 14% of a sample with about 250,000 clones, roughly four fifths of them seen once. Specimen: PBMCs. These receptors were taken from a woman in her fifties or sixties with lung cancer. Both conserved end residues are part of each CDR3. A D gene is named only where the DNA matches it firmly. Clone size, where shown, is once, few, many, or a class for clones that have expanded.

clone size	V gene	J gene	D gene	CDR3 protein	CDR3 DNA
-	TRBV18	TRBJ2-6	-	CASSPQSSGANVLTF	TGTGCCAGCTCACCGCAGAGCTCTGGGGCCAACGTCCTGACTTTC
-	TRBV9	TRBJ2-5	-	CASSVAVYQETQYF	TGTGCCAGCAGCGTGGCAGTGTACCAAGAGACCCAGTACTTC
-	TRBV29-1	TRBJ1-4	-	CSVEEGGSNEKLFF	TGCAGCGTTGAAGAGGGGGGGTCTAATGAAAAACTGTTTTTT
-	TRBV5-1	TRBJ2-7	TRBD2	CASRLEPEREGEQYF	TGCGCCAGCAGATTAGAACCTGAGAGGGAGGGCGAGCAGTACTTC
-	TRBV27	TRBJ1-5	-	CASRTLNQPQHF	TGTGCCAGCAGGACTCTCAATCAGCCCCAGCATTTT
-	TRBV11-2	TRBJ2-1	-	CASSLARLSYNEQFF	TGTGCCAGCAGCTTAGCCCGGCTCTCCTACAATGAGCAGTTCTTC
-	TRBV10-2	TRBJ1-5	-	CASSQGYVGNQPQHF	TGCGCCAGCAGTCAGGGGTACGTCGGCAATCAGCCCCAGCATTTT
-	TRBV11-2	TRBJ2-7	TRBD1	CASRSGTGSYEQYF	TGTGCCAGCAGGTCGGGGACAGGGTCGTACGAGCAGTACTTC
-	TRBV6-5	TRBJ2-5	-	CASSYPPRETQYF	TGTGCCAGCAGTTACCCCCCCAGGGAGACCCAGTACTTC
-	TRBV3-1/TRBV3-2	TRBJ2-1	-	CASSQGGTRSSYNEQFF	TGTGCCAGCAGCCAAGGAGGGACCCGAAGCTCCTACAATGAGCAGTTCTTC
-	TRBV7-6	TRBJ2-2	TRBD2	CASSASGSTIGELFF	TGTGCCAGCAGCGCTAGCGGGAGTACAATCGGGGAGCTGTTTTTT
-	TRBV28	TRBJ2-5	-	CASSFPSRGAETQYF	TGTGCCAGCAGTTTCCCTTCTCGGGGTGCGGAGACCCAGTACTTC
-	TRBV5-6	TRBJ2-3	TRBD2	CASSFPPTAGEGRDTQYF	TGTGCCAGCAGCTTTCCCCCCACAGCGGGAGAAGGGAGGGATACGCAGTATTTT
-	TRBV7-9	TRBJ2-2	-	CASSLQGGQLFF	TGTGCCAGCAGCTTACAGGGTGGGCAGCTGTTTTTT
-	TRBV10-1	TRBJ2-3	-	CASTRSYWGATDTQYF	TGCGCCAGCACCCGGAGTTATTGGGGCGCGACAGATACGCAGTATTTT
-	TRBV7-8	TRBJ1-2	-	CASSLSGVIYGYTF	TGTGCCAGCAGCTTATCAGGGGTAATCTATGGCTACACCTTC
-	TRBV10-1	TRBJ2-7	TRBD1	CASPNNSKTGDKCEQYF	TGCGCCAGCCCCAACAACAGTAAAACAGGGGATAAGTGCGAGCAGTACTTC
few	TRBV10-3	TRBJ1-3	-	CASHEQQDPSGNTIYF	TGTGCCTCCCACGAGCAGCAGGATCCCTCTGGAAACACCATATATTTT
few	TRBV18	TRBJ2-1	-	CASSPGLVSYNEQFF	TGTGCCAGCTCACCAGGCCTAGTCTCCTACAATGAGCAGTTCTTC
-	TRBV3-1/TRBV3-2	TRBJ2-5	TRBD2	CASSQSGAGEETQYF	TGTGCCAGCAGCCAATCCGGAGCGGGAGAAGAGACCCAGTACTTC
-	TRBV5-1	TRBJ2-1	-	CASSFVRGPNEQFF	TGCGCCAGCAGCTTTGTCAGGGGTCCCAATGAGCAGTTCTTC
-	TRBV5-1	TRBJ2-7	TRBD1	CASSLAGQGAYEQYF	TGCGCCAGCAGCTTGGCAGGACAGGGGGCCTACGAGCAGTACTTC
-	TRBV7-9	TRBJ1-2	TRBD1	CASSRDSSNYGYTF	TGTGCCAGCAGCCGGGACAGTTCTAACTATGGCTACACCTTC
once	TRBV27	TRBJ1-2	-	CASSLGQGDGYTF	TGTGCCAGCAGTTTAGGGCAGGGAGACGGCTACACCTTC
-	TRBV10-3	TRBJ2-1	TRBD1	CAISPDRGRLVGYNEQFF	TGTGCCATCAGTCCGGACAGGGGGCGCTTAGTAGGGTACAATGAGCAGTTCTTC
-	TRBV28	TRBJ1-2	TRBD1	CASNLQGALGYTF	TGTGCCAGCAACCTACAGGGGGCTCTTGGCTACACCTTC
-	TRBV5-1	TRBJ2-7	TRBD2	CASSPGTSGRSSYEQYF	TGCGCCAGCAGCCCGGGGACTAGCGGGAGAAGCTCCTACGAGCAGTACTTC
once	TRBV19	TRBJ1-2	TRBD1	CASKDQGGTAYGYTF	TGTGCCAGTAAGGACCAGGGGGGCACTGCGTATGGCTACACCTTC
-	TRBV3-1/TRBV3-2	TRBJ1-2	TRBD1	CASSPDRGRGYTF	TGTGCCAGCAGCCCGGACAGGGGCCGTGGCTACACCTTC
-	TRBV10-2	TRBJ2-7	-	CASSDSGVEQYF	TGCGCCAGCAGTGATTCGGGGGTCGAGCAGTACTTC
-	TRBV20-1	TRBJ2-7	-	CSASVGTSRVEQYF	TGCAGTGCTAGTGTTGGGACTTCCAGGGTCGAGCAGTACTTC
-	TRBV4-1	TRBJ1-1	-	CASRQTGAEAFF	TGCGCCAGCAGACAAACCGGGGCTGAAGCTTTCTTT
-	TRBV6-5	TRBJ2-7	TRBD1	CASSSRTGTVQQYF	TGTGCCAGCAGTAGCCGAACAGGGACAGTCCAGCAGTACTTC
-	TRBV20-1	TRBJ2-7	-	CSASNPGGHEQYF	TGCAGTGCTAGTAATCCAGGGGGGCACGAGCAGTACTTC
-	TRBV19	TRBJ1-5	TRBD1	CASSTWTGGINQPQHF	TGTGCCAGTAGTACATGGACAGGGGGCATCAATCAGCCCCAGCATTTT
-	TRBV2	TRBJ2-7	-	CASSFYEQYF	TGTGCCAGCAGTTTCTACGAGCAGTACTTC
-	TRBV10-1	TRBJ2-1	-	CASSESTAEEFF	TGCGCCAGCAGTGAGTCCACCGCGGAGGAGTTCTTC